The present entry profiles one T cell receptor (beta chain) with its context. TCR beta chains were sequenced at survey level with immunoSEQ. TCRdb's table, derived via immunoSEQ multiplex PCR, lists solely in-frame clones and lacks some. The table shows under 55,000 clones, with more than 80% occurring only once. V was cut by 9 bases and J by 0 bases, with 9 bases left in between. The CDR3 loop spans 12 amino acids. Looked up from germline, CDR1 is LNHDA and CDR2 is SQIVND (reference sequence). The chain recombines TRBV19 with TRBJ2-7, with D possibly TRBD1 on 5 matching bases. This clonotype was obtained from a middle-aged man with rheumatoid arthritis. Sequenced: PBMCs. In nucleotides, the CDR3 is TGTGCCAGCACAGGTAGCTCCTACGAGCAGTACTTC. It specifies CASTGSSYEQYF.